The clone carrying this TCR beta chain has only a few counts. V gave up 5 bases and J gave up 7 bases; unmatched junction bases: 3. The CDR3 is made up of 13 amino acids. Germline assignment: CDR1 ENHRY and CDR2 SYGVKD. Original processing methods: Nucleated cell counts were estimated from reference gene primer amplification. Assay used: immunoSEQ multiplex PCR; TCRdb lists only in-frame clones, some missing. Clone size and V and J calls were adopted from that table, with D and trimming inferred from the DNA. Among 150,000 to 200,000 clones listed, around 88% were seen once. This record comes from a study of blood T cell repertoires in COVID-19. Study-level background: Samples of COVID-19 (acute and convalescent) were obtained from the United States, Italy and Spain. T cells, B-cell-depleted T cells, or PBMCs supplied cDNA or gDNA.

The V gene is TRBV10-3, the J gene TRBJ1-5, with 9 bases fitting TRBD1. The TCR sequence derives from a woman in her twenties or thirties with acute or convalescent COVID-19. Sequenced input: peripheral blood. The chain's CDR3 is CAISRDRDQPQHF. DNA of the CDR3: TGTGCCATCAGTCGGGACAGGGACCAGCCCCAGCATTTT.